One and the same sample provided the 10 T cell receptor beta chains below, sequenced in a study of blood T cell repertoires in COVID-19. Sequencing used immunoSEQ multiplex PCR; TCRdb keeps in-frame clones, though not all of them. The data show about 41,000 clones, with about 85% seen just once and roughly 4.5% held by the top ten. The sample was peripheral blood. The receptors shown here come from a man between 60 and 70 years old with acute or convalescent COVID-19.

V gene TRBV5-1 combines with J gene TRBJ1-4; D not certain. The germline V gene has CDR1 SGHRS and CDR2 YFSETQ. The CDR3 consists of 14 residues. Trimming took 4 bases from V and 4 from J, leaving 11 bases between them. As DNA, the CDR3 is TGCGCCAGCAGCCCCGGCAGGATTAATGAAAAACTGTTTTTT. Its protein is CASSPGRINEKLFF.

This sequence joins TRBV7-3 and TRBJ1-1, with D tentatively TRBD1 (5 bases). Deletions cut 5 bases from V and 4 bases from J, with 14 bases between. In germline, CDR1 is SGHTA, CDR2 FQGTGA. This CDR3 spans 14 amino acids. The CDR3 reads CASSKIGRVTEAFF. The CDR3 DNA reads TGTGCCAGCAGCAAGATTGGCAGGGTCACTGAAGCTTTCTTT.

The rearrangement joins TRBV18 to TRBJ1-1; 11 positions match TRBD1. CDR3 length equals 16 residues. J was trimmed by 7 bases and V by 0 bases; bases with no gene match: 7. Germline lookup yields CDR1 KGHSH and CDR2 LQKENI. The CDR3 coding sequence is TGTGCCAGCTCACCACCTGGACAGGGGGCTTCCCGTGAAGCTTTCTTT. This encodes CASSPPGQGASREAFF.

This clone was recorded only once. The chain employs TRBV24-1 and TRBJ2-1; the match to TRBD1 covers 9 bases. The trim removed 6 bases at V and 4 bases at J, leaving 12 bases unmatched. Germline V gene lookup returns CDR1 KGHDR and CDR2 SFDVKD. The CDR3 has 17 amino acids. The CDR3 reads CATSLRPGQGVYNEQFF. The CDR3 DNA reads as TGTGCCACCAGTCTGAGGCCGGGACAGGGCGTATACAATGAGCAGTTCTTC.

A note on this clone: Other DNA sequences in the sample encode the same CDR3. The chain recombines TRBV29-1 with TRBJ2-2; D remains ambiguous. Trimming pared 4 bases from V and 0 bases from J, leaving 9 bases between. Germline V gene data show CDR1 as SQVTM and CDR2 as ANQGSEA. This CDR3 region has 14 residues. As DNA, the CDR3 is TGCAGCGTTGGACTGGCGGCGAACACCGGGGAGCTGTTTTTT. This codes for CSVGLAANTGELFF.

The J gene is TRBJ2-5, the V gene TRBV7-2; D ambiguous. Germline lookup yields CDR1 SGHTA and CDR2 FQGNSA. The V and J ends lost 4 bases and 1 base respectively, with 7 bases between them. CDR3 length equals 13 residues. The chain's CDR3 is CASSSMAQETQYF. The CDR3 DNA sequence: TGTGCCAGCAGCTCCATGGCCCAAGAGACCCAGTACTTC.

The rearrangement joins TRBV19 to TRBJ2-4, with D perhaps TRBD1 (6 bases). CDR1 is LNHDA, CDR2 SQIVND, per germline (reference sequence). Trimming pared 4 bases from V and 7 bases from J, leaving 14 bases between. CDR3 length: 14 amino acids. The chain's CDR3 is CASSTKQGGNIQYF. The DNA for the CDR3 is TGTGCCAGTAGTACGAAACAGGGTGGGAACATTCAGTACTTC.

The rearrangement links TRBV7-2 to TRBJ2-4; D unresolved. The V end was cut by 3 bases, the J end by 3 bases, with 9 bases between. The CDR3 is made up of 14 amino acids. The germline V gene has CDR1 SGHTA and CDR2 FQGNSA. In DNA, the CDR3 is TGTGCCAGCAGCTTTTTGACGGGCAAAAACATTCAGTACTTC. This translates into CASSFLTGKNIQYF.

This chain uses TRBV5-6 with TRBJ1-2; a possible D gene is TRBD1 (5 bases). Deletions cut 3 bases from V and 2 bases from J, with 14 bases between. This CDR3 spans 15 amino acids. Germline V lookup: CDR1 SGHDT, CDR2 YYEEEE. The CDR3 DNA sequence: TGTGCCAGCAGCTCGGGGGGGACTTTAAACTATGGCTACACCTTC. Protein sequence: CASSSGGTLNYGYTF.

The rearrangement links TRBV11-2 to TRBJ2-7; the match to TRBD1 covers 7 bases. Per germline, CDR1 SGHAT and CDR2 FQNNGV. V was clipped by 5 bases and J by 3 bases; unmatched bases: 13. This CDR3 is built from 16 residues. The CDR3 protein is CASSLLMTGSIYEQYF. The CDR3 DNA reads TGTGCCAGCAGCCTACTGATGACAGGGAGCATCTACGAGCAGTACTTC.